The text below deals with one TCR beta chain. The protocol was immunoSEQ multiplex PCR, while the TCRdb copy is restricted to in-frame clones and leaves out a portion. The table lists roughly 260,000 clones, 82% of them singletons. The data were obtained in a study of blood T cell repertoires in COVID-19. Background on the study: PBMCs, B-cell-depleted T cells, or T cells provided the cDNA or gDNA that made up the material.

There are 15 residues in the CDR3. Germline CDR1 MNHEY, CDR2 SVGEGT. Unmatched junction bases numbered 8, after V lost 5 bases and J lost 6 bases. Sequencing was performed on peripheral blood. The chain employs TRBV6-2 or TRBV6-3 and TRBJ2-3; TRBD1 agrees at 10 bases. The TCR was taken from a woman between 18 and 30 years old with acute or convalescent COVID-19. CDR3 nucleotide sequence: TGTGCCAGCAGTAAAAGACAGGGGGCAATGGATACGCAGTATTTT. Translating gives CASSKRQGAMDTQYF.